This T cell receptor beta chain comes out of a study of blood T cell repertoires in COVID-19. This CDR3 is built from 14 residues. Germline-derived CDR1 and CDR2 are SGHNT and YYREEE (reference sequence). The V gene end was trimmed by 9 bases and the J gene end by 0 bases; junction bases not matched to a gene: 8. In the authors' methods: Scientists estimated how many nucleated cells there were by amplifying reference gene primers. Profiled with immunoSEQ multiplex PCR; TCRdb holds only in-frame clones, not every one. V, J and clone size were drawn from that table, and D and trimming were deduced from the DNA. This sample carries fewer than 100,000 clones, over 75% of them seen once, and the ten largest clones take 0.75% to 0.8%.

This receptor was identified in a woman of 80 years or more with acute or convalescent COVID-19. Input material: peripheral blood. V gene TRBV5-4 combines with J gene TRBJ1-1, with 7 positions matching TRBD1. The CDR3 is CATKTGTMNTEAFF. For the CDR3, the DNA is TGTGCCACTAAGACAGGGACGATGAACACTGAAGCTTTCTTT.